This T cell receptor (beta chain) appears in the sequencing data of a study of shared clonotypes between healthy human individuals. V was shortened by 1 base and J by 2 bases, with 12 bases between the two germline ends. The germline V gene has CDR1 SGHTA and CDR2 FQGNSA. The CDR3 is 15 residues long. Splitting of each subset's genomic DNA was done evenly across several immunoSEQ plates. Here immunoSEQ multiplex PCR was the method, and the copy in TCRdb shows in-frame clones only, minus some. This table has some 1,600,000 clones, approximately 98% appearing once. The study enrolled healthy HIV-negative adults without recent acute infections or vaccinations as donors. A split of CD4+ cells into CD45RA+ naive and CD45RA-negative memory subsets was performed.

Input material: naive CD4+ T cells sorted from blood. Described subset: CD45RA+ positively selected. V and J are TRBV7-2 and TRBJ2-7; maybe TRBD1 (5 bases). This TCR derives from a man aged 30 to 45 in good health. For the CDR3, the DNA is TGTGCCAGCAGCTTAGAATTGGCCAGGGCCTACGAGCAGTACTTC. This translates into CASSLELARAYEQYF.